This entry features one T cell receptor (beta chain) sequence. This clonotype was detected a few times. Its antigen is still unknown. One end of the junction fails to match germline, which may point to a read error. This specimen belongs to a study of human T cells and chemical hapten exposure (dated by TCRdb to the early 2020s). For the study in its entirety: For sensitization, 2% DPC in acetone was applied to a 2 cm by 2 cm area of upper inner arm skin. Most of the patients in the cohort were female, and the cohort covered alopecia areata with under or over 50% scalp involvement, alopecia totalis and alopecia universalis. The study tracked peripheral blood TCR repertoire changes in vivo during primary and secondary sensitization to the hapten diphenylcyclopropenone (DPC) in alopecia patients. Libraries were pooled for sequencing, and per-sample TCR yields varied mainly because of small differences in library volumes within the pool. Throughout the study period of approximately 23 weeks, patients also received therapeutic DPC doses to the scalp every week. Blood for TCR sequencing was provided by twenty-nine alopecia patients at one to four time points (pre-sensitization, 2, 6 and 24 weeks). Patch testing was performed on the upper back with Finn chambers containing 0.01% DPC, and the patch tests were scored after 6 days according to International Contact Dermatitis Research Group standards. Blood samples were taken from patients before sensitization (week 0) and at 2, 6 and about 24 weeks after DPC sensitization. Findings and caveats that apply to the study as a whole: The number of PT1 expanded TCRs positively correlated with patch test score, significant at thresholds 8, 16 and 32 but not 4. All patients had alopecia, a presumed autoimmune disease, so their immune response might differ from that of healthy individuals. After repeated subsampling, the strength of the expansion versus patch-test correlation and the threshold at which it became significant changed. DPC sensitization did not change the number of TCRs with a frequency above 1 in 1000, and there was no evidence of changes in global repertoire structure. Compared with pre-sensitization or healthy control sets, expanded TCRs formed significantly more large CDR3 similarity clusters, which is consistent with antigen-driven responses.

CDR1 and CDR2 are drawn from the germline V gene: KGHDR, SFDVKD. The CDR3 runs 13 amino acids, cysteine and phenylalanine included. The read is trimmed to its CDR3 DNA, 39 bases read in frame from base 1. The meaning of the sample's time point label: patch test 1, 2 weeks after DPC sensitization. This specimen's treatment or condition label, interpreted: therapeutic diphenylcyclopropenone sensitization with weekly scalp DPC. Blood at each patch-test visit was drawn before the patch test was applied. Patients were considered eligible if aged 18 to 70, diagnosed with alopecia and deemed suitable for DPC therapy, and patients were excluded if pregnant. Total RNA was extracted from unfractionated whole blood that had been collected in Tempus Blood RNA tubes. Receptor libraries were prepared by RACE. The instrument given in TCRdb is NextSeq 500. During library preparation, unique molecular identifiers were attached to individual cDNA molecules so that TCRs could be counted in a quantitative, reproducible way. For every blood RNA sample, sequencing covered both the TCR alpha and TCR beta chains. From the authors' description of their analysis: A median of about 87,000 TCRs per sample was observed, with a range of 23,224 to 690,600. V, J and CDR3 annotation of the TCR reads was carried out using the Decombinator software suite. For the PS versus PT1 abundance plots, all samples were subsampled to the same number of TCRs (28,000). TCRs were defined as expanded if absent before sensitization and observed at least eight times at the 2-week time point. TCRdb applied fastp at Q25 and MiXCR to the public reads, then kept only in-frame beta chains. Rows with a matching CDR3 protein are joined into one entry that keeps the most common DNA and genes. The authors' filters were not applied to this entry. The sample table holds approximately 350,000 distinct CDR3 sequences, of which roughly 6.9% were seen once. The top ten constitute 8.4% of the sample.

The chain links TRBV24-1 with TRBJ2-2, with no confident D gene call. The TCR originated in a woman between 18 and 29 years old with alopecia areata. Some clones in this sample may be carry-over from other donors' samples. The specimen was whole blood, collected in connection with sensitization to the hapten diphenylcyclopropenone (DPC). CDR3 protein: CATSDLNSGELFF. The DNA sequence is TGTGCCACCAGTGATTTGAACAGCGGGGAGCTGTTTTTT.